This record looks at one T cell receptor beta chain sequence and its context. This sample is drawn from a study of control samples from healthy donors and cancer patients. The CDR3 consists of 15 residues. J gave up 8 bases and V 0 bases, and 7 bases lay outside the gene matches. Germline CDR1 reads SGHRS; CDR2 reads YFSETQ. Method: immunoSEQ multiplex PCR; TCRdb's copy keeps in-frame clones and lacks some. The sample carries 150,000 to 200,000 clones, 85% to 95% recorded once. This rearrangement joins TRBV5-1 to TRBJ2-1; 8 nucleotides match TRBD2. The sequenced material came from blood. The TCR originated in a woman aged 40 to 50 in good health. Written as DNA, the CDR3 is TGCGCCAGCAGCTTGGAGGGACTAGATGGAGATGAGCAGTTCTTC. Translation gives CASSLEGLDGDEQFF.